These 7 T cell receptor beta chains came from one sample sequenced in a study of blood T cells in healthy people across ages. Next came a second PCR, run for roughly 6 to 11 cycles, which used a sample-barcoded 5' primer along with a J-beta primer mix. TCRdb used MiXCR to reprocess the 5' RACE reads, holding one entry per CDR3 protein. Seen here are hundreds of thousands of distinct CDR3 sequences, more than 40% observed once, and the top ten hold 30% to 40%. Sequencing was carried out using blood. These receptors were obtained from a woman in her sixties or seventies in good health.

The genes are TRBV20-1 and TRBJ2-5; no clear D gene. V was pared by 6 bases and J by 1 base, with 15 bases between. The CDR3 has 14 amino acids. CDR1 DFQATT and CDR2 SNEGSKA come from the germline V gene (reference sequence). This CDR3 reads CSAQPGLGQETQYF. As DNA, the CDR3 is TGCAGTGCCCAGCCCGGGCTGGGCCAAGAGACCCAGTACTTC.

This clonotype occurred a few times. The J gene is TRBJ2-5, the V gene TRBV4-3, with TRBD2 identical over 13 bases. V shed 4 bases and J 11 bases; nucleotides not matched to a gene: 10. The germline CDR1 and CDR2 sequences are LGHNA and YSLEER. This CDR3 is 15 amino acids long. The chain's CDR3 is CASSPGLAGSREQYF. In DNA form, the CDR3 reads TGCGCCAGCAGCCCGGGACTAGCGGGATCACGGGAGCAGTACTTC.

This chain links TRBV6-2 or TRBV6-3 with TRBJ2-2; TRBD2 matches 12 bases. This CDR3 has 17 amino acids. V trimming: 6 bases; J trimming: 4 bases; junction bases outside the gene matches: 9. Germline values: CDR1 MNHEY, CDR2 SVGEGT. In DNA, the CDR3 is TGTGCCAGCAGCCGGACAGGACTAGCGGGGTGCACCGGGGAGCTGTTTTTT. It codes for CASSRTGLAGCTGELFF.

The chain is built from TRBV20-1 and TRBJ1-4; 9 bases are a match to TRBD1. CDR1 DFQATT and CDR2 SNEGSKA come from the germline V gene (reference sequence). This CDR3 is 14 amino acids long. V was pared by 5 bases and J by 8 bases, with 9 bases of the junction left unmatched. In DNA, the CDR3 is TGCAGTGCTCCCCGGGACAGGGTAGGGGAAAAACTGTTTTTT. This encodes CSAPRDRVGEKLFF.

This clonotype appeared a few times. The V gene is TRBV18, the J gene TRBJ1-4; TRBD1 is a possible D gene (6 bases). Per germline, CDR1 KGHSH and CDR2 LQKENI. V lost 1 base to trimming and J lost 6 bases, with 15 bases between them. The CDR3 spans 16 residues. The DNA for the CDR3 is TGTGCCAGCTCACCACAGAGTCAGGGGCAGGATGAAAAACTGTTTTTT. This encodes CASSPQSQGQDEKLFF.

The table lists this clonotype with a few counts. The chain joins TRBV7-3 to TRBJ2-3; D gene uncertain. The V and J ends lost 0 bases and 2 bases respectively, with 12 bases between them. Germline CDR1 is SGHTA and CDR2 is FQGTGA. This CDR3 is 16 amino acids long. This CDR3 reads CASSLTYTFHTDTQYF. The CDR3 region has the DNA TGTGCCAGCAGCTTAACGTACACCTTTCACACAGATACGCAGTATTTT.

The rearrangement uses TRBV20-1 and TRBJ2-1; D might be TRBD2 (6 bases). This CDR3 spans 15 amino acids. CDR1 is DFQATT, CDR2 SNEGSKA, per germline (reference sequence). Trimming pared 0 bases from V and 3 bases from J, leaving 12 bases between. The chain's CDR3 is CSAREAGLVYNEQFF. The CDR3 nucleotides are TGCAGTGCTAGAGAGGCGGGATTGGTCTACAATGAGCAGTTCTTC.